This note documents a single TCR beta chain sequence. The record originates from a study of blood T cell repertoires in COVID-19. As for the study in general: The samples span acute and convalescent COVID-19 from the United States, Italy and Spain. Nucleic acid was either cDNA or gDNA, and it came from T cells, B-cell-depleted T cells, or PBMCs.

Germline CDR1 reads SGDLS; CDR2 reads YYNGEE. With V trimmed by 3 bases and J by 6 bases, 2 bases remained unmatched. This CDR3 comprises 14 residues. Produced via immunoSEQ multiplex PCR; TCRdb's table is partial and in-frame only. The sample lists more than 250,000 clones, over 70% occurring once. The specimen sequenced was peripheral blood. This chain connects TRBV9 to TRBJ2-2, with TRBD1 matching 10 bases. The clonotype was recovered from a woman between 45 and 65 years old with acute or convalescent COVID-19. CDR3: CASSATGGSGELFF. The CDR3 nucleotides are TGTGCCAGCAGCGCGACAGGGGGCTCCGGGGAGCTGTTTTTT.